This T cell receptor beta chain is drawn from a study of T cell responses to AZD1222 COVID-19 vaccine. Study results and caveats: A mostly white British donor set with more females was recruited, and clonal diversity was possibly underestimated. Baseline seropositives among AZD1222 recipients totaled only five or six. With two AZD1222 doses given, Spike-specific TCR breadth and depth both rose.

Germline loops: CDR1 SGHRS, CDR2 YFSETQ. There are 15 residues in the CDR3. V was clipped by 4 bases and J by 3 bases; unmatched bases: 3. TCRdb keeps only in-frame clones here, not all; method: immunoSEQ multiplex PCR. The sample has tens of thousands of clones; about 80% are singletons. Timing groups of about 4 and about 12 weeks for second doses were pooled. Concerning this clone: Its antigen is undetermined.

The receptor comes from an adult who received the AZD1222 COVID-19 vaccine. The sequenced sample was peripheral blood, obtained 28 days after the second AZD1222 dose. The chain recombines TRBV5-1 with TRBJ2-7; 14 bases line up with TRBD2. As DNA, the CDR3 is TGCGCCAGCAGCCTGGGACTAGCGGGAGTCTACGAGCAGTACTTC. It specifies CASSLGLAGVYEQYF.